The clone carrying this T cell receptor beta chain was seen many times. What it binds is unknown. This sample is part of a study of metastatic and nonmetastatic thyroid tumors. Whole-study context: A comparison of repertoires was made across blood and tumor or nodule tissue from malignant and benign thyroid patients.

No treatment had been given to any patient before thyroid surgery. The CDR3 totals 13 residues. With V trimmed by 2 bases and J by 8 bases, 8 bases remained unmatched. Germline lookup yields CDR1 DFQATT and CDR2 SNEGSKA (reference sequence). In the original analysis: Variation in CDR3 across clinicopathological groups served as the basis for constructing a distant-metastasis classifier in papillary thyroid cancer. TCRdb reprocessed the PCR reads using MiXCR. The V and J calls reflect TCRdb's pipeline rather than the authors' work. The data show fewer than 100,000 clones, around 14% seen once. The study's findings and limits: According to reports, the diversity of TCR beta was significantly higher in malignant thyroid tumors than in benign nodules, and this held in both blood and tumor samples.

The receptor comes from a female donor with papillary thyroid cancer or a benign thyroid nodule (not recorded which). Some clones in this sample may be carry-over from other donors' samples. V usage is TRBV20-1 and J usage is TRBJ1-2; TRBD1 aligns across 7 bases. Sequenced material: blood. CDR3 sequence: CSARPPGGQGYTF. CDR3 coding DNA: TGCAGTGCTAGACCCCCAGGGGGACAGGGCTACACCTTC.